A selection of T cell receptor beta chains follows, all from one sample in a study of T-cell reconstitution after alpha-beta-depleted transplantation in children. Each CDR3 protein is one row after TCRdb ran MiXCR on the PCR reads. The sample has about 210,000 distinct CDR3 sequences; around a sixth are singletons. This specimen consisted of PBMCs, mostly from graft donor cells, obtained 360 days after TCRalphabeta/CD19-depleted stem cell transplant. These receptor sequences come from a male patient aged 2 to 10 who had a stem cell transplant for acute lymphoblastic leukemia, so the T cells may come from the graft donor. Both conserved end residues are part of each CDR3. Each record gives: clone size, D gene, V gene, J gene, CDR3 DNA, CDR3 protein. D genes are given only for firm matches. The size field is filled for only some rows; it gives once, few, many or a size class.

few,NA,TRBV18,TRBJ2-1,TGTGCCAGCTCACCAACGCACACAGGGATCCTCAATGAGCAGTTCTTC,CASSPTHTGILNEQFF
NA,TRBD2,TRBV20-1,TRBJ2-3,TGCAGTGCTAGATACCTAGCGGGGGCCCCACGGCAGTATTTT,CSARYLAGAPRQYF
many,TRBD2,TRBV10-3,TRBJ2-5,TGTGCCATCAGTGGCAATTCCGGGGCGGGAGTGGAGACCCAGTACTTC,CAISGNSGAGVETQYF
few,TRBD2,TRBV5-5,TRBJ2-1,TGTGCCAGCTGCCGACCGGGACTAGCGGGAGGGCTCCACAATGAGCAGTTCTTC,CASCRPGLAGGLHNEQFF
NA,NA,TRBV29-1,TRBJ1-1,TGCAGCGTTGGAGCCAGGGCCCATGGAACTGAAGCTTTCTTT,CSVGARAHGTEAFF
NA,TRBD1,TRBV14,TRBJ1-2,TGTGCCAGCAGCCAAGGACAGGGAATATATGGCTACACCTTC,CASSQGQGIYGYTF
few,NA,TRBV25-1,TRBJ1-2,TGTGCCAGCAGTGTTGGGGTAATACGTGGCTACACCTTC,CASSVGVIRGYTF
few,TRBD2,TRBV29-1,TRBJ2-3,TGCAGCGCCGCGTGGACTAGCGGCACAGATACGCAGTATTTT,CSAAWTSGTDTQYF
many,TRBD1,TRBV7-2,TRBJ2-1,TGTGCCAGCAGCTTAGGCAGGGGGCTAACGGTGTACAATGAGCAGTTCTTC,CASSLGRGLTVYNEQFF
few,TRBD1,TRBV11-2,TRBJ2-5,TGTGCCAGCACCGGGACAGCGGAGGCCCAGTACTTC,CASTGTAEAQYF
few,NA,TRBV28,TRBJ2-7,TGTGCCAGCAGCCCAGGTGGGGCGGGACCGGACGAGCAGTACTTC,CASSPGGAGPDEQYF
NA,NA,TRBV12-3/TRBV12-4,TRBJ2-7,TGTTCCAGCAGTTTAGCGTACGAGCAGTACTTC,CSSSLAYEQYF
NA,NA,TRBV11-2,TRBJ1-2,TGTGCCAGCAGTCTAGAGGGGGGAGGAATCCGCAGACGCGCAAAATGGGGCTACACCTTC,CASSLEGGGIRRRAKWGYTF
few,NA,TRBV20-1,TRBJ2-7,TGCAGTGGACACGGACAGACTTACGAGCAGTACTTC,CSGHGQTYEQYF
many,NA,TRBV25-1,TRBJ2-7,TGTGCCAGCAGGTTCCAGGGGTCCTACGAGCAGTACTTC,CASRFQGSYEQYF
few,NA,TRBV24-1,TRBJ1-5,TGTGCCACCAGTGAAAGATCGGGAAGCAATCAGCCCCAGCATTTT,CATSERSGSNQPQHF
NA,NA,TRBV5-1,TRBJ2-7,TGCGCCAGCAGCTTGGGGCAGGGAATCTACGAGCAGTACTTC,CASSLGQGIYEQYF
NA,NA,TRBV4-2,TRBJ2-2,TGTGCCAGCAGCCAAGATGTCGGGGTACGCGCTAACGCCGGGGAGCTGTTTTTT,CASSQDVGVRANAGELFF
few,NA,TRBV4-3,TRBJ2-7,TGCGCCAGCAGCCAAGGACATACGACTGCGCAGTACTTC,CASSQGHTTAQYF
NA,TRBD2,TRBV20-1,TRBJ2-1,TGCAGTGCTAGAGATCTAGCGGGGGCCTACAATGAGCAGTTCTTC,CSARDLAGAYNEQFF
few,NA,TRBV28,TRBJ1-2,TGTGCCAGCAGTTTGCCTGGAACAGGCACCTTAAACTATGGCTACACCTTC,CASSLPGTGTLNYGYTF
few,NA,TRBV10-2,TRBJ2-5,TGCGCCAGTGGGTCCTCACAAGAGACCCAGTACTTC,CASGSSQETQYF
few,TRBD1,TRBV2,TRBJ1-2,TGTGCCAGCAGTCCTACCGGGACAGGGAACGATGGCTACACCTTC,CASSPTGTGNDGYTF
NA,TRBD1,TRBV10-1,TRBJ1-3,TGCGCCAGCAGTGAAGTGCGACAGGGAGGAAACACCATATATTTT,CASSEVRQGGNTIYF
NA,NA,TRBV21-1,TRBJ2-1,TGTGCCAGCAGCAACCGGACAGGGGGCGAGGAGCAGTTCTTC,CASSNRTGGEEQFF
few,NA,TRBV7-8,TRBJ2-7,TGTGCCAGCAGCCTAACAACCTTGCCAGGGATGCCGTACGAGCAGTACTTC,CASSLTTLPGMPYEQYF
few,NA,TRBV12-3/TRBV12-4,TRBJ2-1,TGTGCCAGCAGTTTCCTAGTCCCCAATGAGCAGTTCTTC,CASSFLVPNEQFF
many,TRBD2,TRBV12-3/TRBV12-4,TRBJ2-3,TGTGCCAGCAGGCCCTCCGGGGGGGATACGCAGTATTTT,CASRPSGGDTQYF
NA,NA,TRBV5-1,TRBJ1-2,TGCGCCAGCAGCCGGTCGACGGCCCGGGGGAACTATGGCTACACCTTC,CASSRSTARGNYGYTF
NA,NA,TRBV5-1,TRBJ2-7,TGCGCCAGCAGCTTTGGGCGGGGAACGAGGAGGGACGAGCAGTACTTC,CASSFGRGTRRDEQYF
NA,NA,TRBV5-5,TRBJ1-1,TGTGCCAGCAGCTTTAGGCAACAGGGACGGATCACTGAAGCTTTCTTT,CASSFRQQGRITEAFF
few,NA,TRBV5-1,TRBJ2-5,TGCGCCAGCAGCTTGGCGCAGGGGGAGACCCAGTACTTC,CASSLAQGETQYF
few,TRBD1,TRBV7-2,TRBJ2-7,TGTGCCAGCACCGAGGGGGCGCGGGAGCAGTACTTC,CASTEGAREQYF
few,NA,TRBV5-1,TRBJ2-5,TGCGCCAGCAGCCACCCCGAAGAGACCCAGTACTTC,CASSHPEETQYF
many,TRBD2,TRBV6-5,TRBJ2-1,TGTGCCAGCAGTTACGGTAGCGGGGAGAATGAGCAGTTCTTC,CASSYGSGENEQFF
many,NA,TRBV7-2,TRBJ1-3,TGTGCCAGCAGGGACCCCCGAAACACCATATATTTT,CASRDPRNTIYF
NA,NA,TRBV30,TRBJ2-7,TGTGCCTGGAGAGGAGGGACTTACGAGCAGTACTTC,CAWRGGTYEQYF
NA,TRBD1,TRBV5-5,TRBJ2-6,TGTGCCAGCAGCTTGGGATTACAGGGGTATGGGGCCAACGTCCTGACTTTC,CASSLGLQGYGANVLTF
NA,NA,TRBV12-3/TRBV12-4,TRBJ2-5,TGTGCCAGCAGTTTTGAGGGGGGCCGGGAGACCCAGTACTTC,CASSFEGGRETQYF
few,NA,TRBV4-3,TRBJ2-2,TGCGCCAGCAGCCAAGATTGGACCGGGGAGCTGTTTTTT,CASSQDWTGELFF
NA,TRBD1,TRBV24-1,TRBJ2-1,TGTGCCACCAGTGGACAGGGTGGGAACAATGAGCAGTTCTTC,CATSGQGGNNEQFF
once,NA,TRBV5-6,TRBJ2-5,TGTGCCAGCAGCTTGGCGGCTATCCAAGAGACCCAGTACTTC,CASSLAAIQETQYF
NA,NA,TRBV7-9,TRBJ2-7,TGTGCCAGCAGCATGGACGCAACCCACTACGAGCAGTACTTC,CASSMDATHYEQYF
NA,NA,TRBV15,TRBJ1-6,TGTGCCACCAGCCCCCAGGGGCCTTATAATTCACCCCTCCACTTT,CATSPQGPYNSPLHF
many,TRBD2,TRBV20-1,TRBJ2-3,TGCAGTGCTAGCACGGGACTAGAGGCCGATACGCAGTATTTT,CSASTGLEADTQYF
NA,TRBD1,TRBV27,TRBJ2-1,TGTGCCAGCAGTCGGGACAGGGGCTATGAGCAGTTCTTC,CASSRDRGYEQFF
few,TRBD1,TRBV7-8,TRBJ1-1,TGTGCCAGCAGCTTACGGGGACAGGGCCACACTGAAGCTTTCTTT,CASSLRGQGHTEAFF
few,NA,TRBV5-8,TRBJ1-2,TGTGCCAGCAGCTTGGGGTTTTTTGACAGAAACTATGGCTACACCTTC,CASSLGFFDRNYGYTF
NA,NA,TRBV5-1,TRBJ2-3,TGCGCCAGCAGCTACCCGGGACTCCTCACAGATACGCAGTATTTT,CASSYPGLLTDTQYF
NA,NA,TRBV30,TRBJ2-7,TGTGCCTGGAATGGAGTCGGACGGGACCTGTCGTACGAGCAGTACTTC,CAWNGVGRDLSYEQYF
NA,NA,TRBV5-1,TRBJ2-5,TGCGCCAGCAGTGTAGGCTCCCTAGGGACCCAGTACTTC,CASSVGSLGTQYF
few,TRBD2,TRBV6-2/TRBV6-3,TRBJ2-3,TGTGCCAGCAGTCCACGGACTAGCGGGGAGCATTTAACAGATACGCAGTATTTT,CASSPRTSGEHLTDTQYF
NA,TRBD1,TRBV11-1,TRBJ2-2,TGTGCCAGCAGCTTACGAGGACAGGGAACGAGGACCGGGGAGCTGTTTTTT,CASSLRGQGTRTGELFF
few,TRBD1,TRBV10-3,TRBJ2-6,TGTGCCATCAGTGAGGGGGACAGGGGACCTATTTCTGGGGCCAACGTCCTGACTTTC,CAISEGDRGPISGANVLTF